A single sample is the source of the 14 T cell receptor beta chains below, sequenced in a study of vaccination and CD4 T cells after COVID-19. Sequenced with the Oncomine TCR Beta short-read assay was DNA taken from cultured CD4+ T cells. TCRdb recomputed calls from the PCR reads with MiXCR, one row per CDR3 protein. The sample includes 10,000 to 15,000 distinct CDR3 sequences, about two thirds seen only once; the top ten take around 12%. Their antigen targets remain unknown. As to treatment: roughly 10-day PBMC culture with coronavirus spike peptide pools or control peptides (ViraFEST assay). Specimen: CD4+ T cells from blood, cultured in vitro. These receptors originate from a human donor who had recovered from COVID-19.

V is TRBV18 and J is TRBJ1-6; no firm D call. Trimming shortened V by 2 bases and J by 7 bases, and 3 bases separated the two germline ends. The CDR3 extends over 12 amino acids. Germline CDR1 KGHSH, CDR2 LQKENI. The CDR3 sequence: CASSPANSPLHF. In DNA form, the CDR3 reads TGTGCCAGCTCACCAGCAAATTCACCCCTCCACTTT.

V is TRBV7-9 and J is TRBJ2-3, with a weak D call TRBD2 (6 bases). This CDR3 comprises 17 residues. CDR1 is SEHNR and CDR2 is FQNEAQ in the germline V gene (reference sequence). V lost 5 bases, J lost 3 bases, and 21 bases lay in between. The CDR3 DNA reads TGTGCCAGCAGCCCCCTATCAGGGAGGAGCGGGACAGATACGCAGTATTTT. This encodes CASSPLSGRSGTDTQYF.

The rearrangement links TRBV6-1 to TRBJ2-3; 7 bases match TRBD2. The trim removed 0 bases at V and 2 bases at J, leaving 8 bases unmatched. Per germline, CDR1 MNHNS and CDR2 SASEGT. This CDR3 has 17 residues. Written as DNA, the CDR3 is TGTGCCAGCAGTGAAGCGAGCGGGAAAAAGATCACAGATACGCAGTATTTT. Protein sequence: CASSEASGKKITDTQYF.

The CDR3 coding sequence is TGTGCCAGCAATCTACCCCCAGGTGACACTGAAGCTTTCTTT. Translated: CASNLPPGDTEAFF. The chain links TRBV2 to TRBJ1-1; unclear D gene. Germline CDR1 SNHLY, CDR2 FYNNEI. The ends were cut back, 7 bases at V and 3 bases at J, with 15 bases in the middle. The CDR3 spans 14 residues.

The J gene is TRBJ2-1, the V gene TRBV24-1, with D possibly TRBD1 on 6 matching bases. The CDR3 loop spans 15 amino acids. From germline, CDR1 is KGHDR and CDR2 SFDVKD. Trimming removed 0 bases at V and 2 bases at J, with 7 bases between. DNA for the CDR3: TGTGCCACCAGTGATTTGGGGGGCGCCTACAATGAGCAGTTCTTC. Encoded protein: CATSDLGGAYNEQFF.

This clonotype was picked up a small number of times. The V call is TRBV4-2, the J call TRBJ1-5; no clear D. This CDR3 is built from 15 residues. In germline, CDR1 is LGHNA, CDR2 YNFKEQ. The V end lost 0 bases, the J end lost 7 bases, and 13 bases lay between the germline ends. CDR3 nucleotides: TGTGCCAGCAGCCAAGACGTCGGCAGAAACCAGCCCCAGCATTTT. Protein product: CASSQDVGRNQPQHF.

This clonotype was observed a handful of times. The chain joins TRBV30 to TRBJ2-3; TRBD2 is a possible D gene (7 bases). The CDR3 loop spans 15 amino acids. The V gene lost 7 bases and the J gene lost 0 bases, with 17 bases spanning the gap. In germline, CDR1 is GTSNPN, CDR2 SVGIG (reference sequence). Here the CDR3 reads CALGVGGRSTDTQYF. The CDR3 region has the DNA TGTGCCTTGGGGGTCGGGGGGCGCAGCACAGATACGCAGTATTTT.

V usage is TRBV20-1 and J usage is TRBJ2-2; the D gene is possibly TRBD1 (5 bases). V lost 6 bases and J 5 bases, leaving 13 bases between the germline ends. Germline loops: CDR1 DFQATT, CDR2 SNEGSKA (reference sequence). The CDR3 runs to 13 residues. The CDR3 reads CSASIQGTGELFF. The CDR3 DNA is TGCAGTGCCAGCATCCAGGGTACCGGGGAGCTGTTTTTT.

J is TRBJ2-4 and V is TRBV7-2; 7 bases match TRBD1. CDR3 length: 13 amino acids. V lost 4 bases to trimming and J lost 4 bases; unmatched junction nucleotides: 1. In germline, CDR1 is SGHTA, CDR2 FQGNSA. CDR3 sequence: CASSWDSKNIQYF. CDR3 coding DNA: TGTGCCAGCAGCTGGGACAGTAAAAACATTCAGTACTTC.

The gene calls are TRBV25-1 and TRBJ2-5; D is perhaps TRBD2 (6 bases). There are 14 residues in the CDR3. Trimming took 1 base from V and 7 from J, leaving 13 bases between them. The germline CDR1 and CDR2 sequences are MGHDK and SYGVNS. The CDR3 sequence is CASSEFGGIATQYF. The CDR3 DNA follows: TGTGCCAGCAGTGAATTCGGCGGGATCGCGACCCAGTACTTC.

The chain has TRBV20-1 and TRBJ2-5, with D perhaps matching TRBD2 (6 bases). In germline, CDR1 is DFQATT, CDR2 SNEGSKA (reference sequence). This CDR3 has 16 residues. The CDR3 sequence: CSGTEAVGATSETQYF. The CDR3 DNA is TGCAGCGGGACTGAAGCTGTCGGGGCTACGTCCGAGACCCAGTACTTC.

The V call is TRBV28, the J call TRBJ1-5; D is perhaps TRBD1 (5 bases). The V gene's germline CDR1 is MDHEN and CDR2 SYDVKM. This CDR3 comprises 15 residues. The V end was cut by 4 bases, the J end by 2 bases, with 12 bases between. The CDR3 DNA is TGTGCCAGCAGTTATAGCAGGGCGGGCAATCAGCCCCAGCATTTT. Translation gives CASSYSRAGNQPQHF. Looking up the rest from reference TRBV28 and TRBJ1-5 gives the full variable domain: DVKVTQSSRYLVKRTGEKVFLECVQDMDHENMFWYRQDPGLGLRLIYFSYDVKMKEKGDIPEGYSVSREKKERFSLILESASTNQTSMYLCASSYSRAGNQPQHFGDGTRLSIL.

The V call is TRBV7-3, the J call TRBJ2-2; TRBD2 aligns across 10 bases. The CDR3 runs to 14 residues. Trimming removed 9 bases from V and 1 base from J; junction bases left unmatched: 2. The germline V gene encodes CDR1 SGHTA and CDR2 FQGTGA. Here the CDR3 DNA reads TGTGCCAGTAGCGGGAGGAGGAACACCGGGGAGCTGTTTTTT. Residues: CASSGRRNTGELFF.

A single count supports this clonotype. The chain carries TRBV7-9 and TRBJ2-3; D might be TRBD1 or TRBD2, each matching 6 bases. The CDR3 has 16 amino acids. Germline CDR1 is SEHNR and CDR2 is FQNEAQ (reference sequence). Trimming removed 0 bases at V and 4 bases at J, with 14 bases between. CDR3 amino acids: CASSLARGVGPDTQYF. The CDR3 nucleotides read TGTGCCAGCAGCTTAGCGAGGGGGGTGGGGCCAGATACGCAGTATTTT.